This record covers a single T cell receptor (beta chain). What it recognizes is unknown. The record originates from a study of OX40 agonist ivuxolimab in advanced cancers. General study results and limits: The mean number of expanded clones was higher in CD8+ T cells than in CD4+.

V dropped 5 bases and J dropped 5 bases, with 12 bases sitting between them. Germline assignment: CDR1 MDHEN and CDR2 SYDVKM. The CDR3 runs to 14 residues. Some clones are missing from TCRdb's copy, which holds only in-frame ones; the method was immunoSEQ multiplex PCR. The sample includes about 78,000 clones, 70% to 85% seen only once; the top ten take 0.4% to 0.5%. The sequenced sample was CD4+ or CD8+ T cells sorted from blood, obtained in a trial of the OX40 agonist ivuxolimab. The J gene is TRBJ1-4, the V gene TRBV28, with D tentatively TRBD1 (5 bases). The receptor's source is an adult with an advanced solid tumor such as melanoma, head and neck, liver or kidney cancer. The CDR3 nucleotides are TGTGCCAGCAGTGTCGGGGGGTGGAATGAAAAACTGTTTTTT. Translating gives CASSVGGWNEKLFF.